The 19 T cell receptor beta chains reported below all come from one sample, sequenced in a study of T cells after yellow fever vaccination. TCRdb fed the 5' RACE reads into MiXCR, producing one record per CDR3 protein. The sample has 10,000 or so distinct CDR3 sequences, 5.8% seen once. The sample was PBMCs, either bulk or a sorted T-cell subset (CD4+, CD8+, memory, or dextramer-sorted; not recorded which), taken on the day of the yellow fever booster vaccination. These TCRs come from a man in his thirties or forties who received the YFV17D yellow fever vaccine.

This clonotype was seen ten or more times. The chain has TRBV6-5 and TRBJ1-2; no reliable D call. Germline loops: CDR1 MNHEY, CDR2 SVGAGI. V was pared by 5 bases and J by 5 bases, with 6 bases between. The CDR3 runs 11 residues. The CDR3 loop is CASSDLYGYTF. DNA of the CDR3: TGTGCCAGCAGTGACCTATATGGCTACACCTTC.

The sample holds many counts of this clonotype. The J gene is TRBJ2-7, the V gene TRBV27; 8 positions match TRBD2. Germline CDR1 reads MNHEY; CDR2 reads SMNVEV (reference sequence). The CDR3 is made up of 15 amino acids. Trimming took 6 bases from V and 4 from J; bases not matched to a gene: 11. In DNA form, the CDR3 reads TGTGCCAGCAGCCTCAGCGGGAGTGGTATGTACGAGCAGTACTTC. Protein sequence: CASSLSGSGMYEQYF.

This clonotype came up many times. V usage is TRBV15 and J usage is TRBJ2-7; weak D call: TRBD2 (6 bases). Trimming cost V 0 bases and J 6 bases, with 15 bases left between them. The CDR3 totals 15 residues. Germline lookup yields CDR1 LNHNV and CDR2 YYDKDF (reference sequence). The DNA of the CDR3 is TGTGCCACCAGCAGAGATGTGGGGGGAGCAAGCGAGCAGTACTTC. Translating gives CATSRDVGGASEQYF.

The CDR3 nucleotides are TGTGCCATCTGTTATTACTCGCTCCGGGACAGCCATAACTATGGCTACACCTTC. Its translation is CAICYYSLRDSHNYGYTF. V and J are TRBV2 and TRBJ1-2, with 7 bases matching TRBD1. Germline V gene data show CDR1 as SNHLY and CDR2 as FYNNEI. This CDR3 contains 18 residues. V dropped 10 bases and J dropped 1; count of bases not matched to a gene: 21.

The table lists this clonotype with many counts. The CDR3: CSASRGRAYEQYF. In DNA, the CDR3 is TGCAGTGCTAGTAGGGGGAGGGCCTACGAGCAGTACTTC. The chain combines TRBV20-1 with TRBJ2-7, with a weak D call TRBD2 (7 bases). This CDR3 region has 13 residues. V was trimmed by 3 bases and J by 2 bases, leaving 11 bases between them. The germline CDR1 and CDR2 sequences are DFQATT and SNEGSKA (reference sequence).

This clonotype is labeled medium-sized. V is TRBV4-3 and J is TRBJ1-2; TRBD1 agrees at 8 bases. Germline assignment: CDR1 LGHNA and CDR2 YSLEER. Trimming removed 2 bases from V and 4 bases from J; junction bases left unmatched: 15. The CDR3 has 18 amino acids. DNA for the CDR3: TGCGCCAGCAGCCAACCCCAAGGGACAGGCCCCTGGGGCTATGGCTACACCTTC. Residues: CASSQPQGTGPWGYGYTF.

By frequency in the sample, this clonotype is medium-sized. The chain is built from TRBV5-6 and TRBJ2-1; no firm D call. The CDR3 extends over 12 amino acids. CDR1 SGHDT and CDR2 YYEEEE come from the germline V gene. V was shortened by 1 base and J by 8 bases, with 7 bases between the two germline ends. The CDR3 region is CASSLRWDEQFF. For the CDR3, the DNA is TGTGCCAGCAGCTTGCGGTGGGATGAGCAGTTCTTC.

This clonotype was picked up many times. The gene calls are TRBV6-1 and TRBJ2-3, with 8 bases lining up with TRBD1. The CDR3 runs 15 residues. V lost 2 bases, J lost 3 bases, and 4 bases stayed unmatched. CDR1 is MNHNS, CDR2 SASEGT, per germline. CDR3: CASSERTGWTDTQYF. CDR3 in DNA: TGTGCCAGCAGTGAAAGGACAGGGTGGACAGATACGCAGTATTTT.

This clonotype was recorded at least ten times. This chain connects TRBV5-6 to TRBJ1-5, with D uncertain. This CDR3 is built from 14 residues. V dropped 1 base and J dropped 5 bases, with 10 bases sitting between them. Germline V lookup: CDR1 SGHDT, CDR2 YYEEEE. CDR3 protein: CASSLLGNHQPQHF. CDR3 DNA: TGTGCCAGCAGCTTGTTGGGGAATCATCAGCCCCAGCATTTT.

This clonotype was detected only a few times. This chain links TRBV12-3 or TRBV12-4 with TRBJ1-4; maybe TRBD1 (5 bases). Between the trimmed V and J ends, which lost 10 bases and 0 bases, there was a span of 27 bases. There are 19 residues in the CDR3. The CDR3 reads CAICLARWGSDSTNEKLFF. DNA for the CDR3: TGTGCCATCTGTTTAGCGCGGTGGGGGTCGGACTCAACTAATGAAAAACTGTTTTTT.

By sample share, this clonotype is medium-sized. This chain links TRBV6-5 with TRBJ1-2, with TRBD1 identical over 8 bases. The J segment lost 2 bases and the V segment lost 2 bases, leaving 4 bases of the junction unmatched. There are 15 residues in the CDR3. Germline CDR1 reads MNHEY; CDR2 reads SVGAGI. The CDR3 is CASSYEGTGNYGYTF. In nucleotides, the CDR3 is TGTGCCAGCAGTTACGAGGGGACAGGCAACTATGGCTACACCTTC.

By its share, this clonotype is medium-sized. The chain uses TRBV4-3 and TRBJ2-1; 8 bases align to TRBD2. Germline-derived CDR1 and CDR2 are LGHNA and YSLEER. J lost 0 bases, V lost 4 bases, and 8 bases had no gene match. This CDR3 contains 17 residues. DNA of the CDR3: TGCGCCAGCAGCCCGTGGCTAGCGGGTTCCTCCTACAATGAGCAGTTCTTC. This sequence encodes CASSPWLAGSSYNEQFF.

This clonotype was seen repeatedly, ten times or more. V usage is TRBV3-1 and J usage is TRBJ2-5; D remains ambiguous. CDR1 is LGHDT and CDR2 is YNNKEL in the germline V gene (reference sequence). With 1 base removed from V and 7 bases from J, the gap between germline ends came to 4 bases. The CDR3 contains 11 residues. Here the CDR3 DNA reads TGTGCCAGCAGCCAAGCAGCGACCCAGTACTTC. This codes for CASSQAATQYF.

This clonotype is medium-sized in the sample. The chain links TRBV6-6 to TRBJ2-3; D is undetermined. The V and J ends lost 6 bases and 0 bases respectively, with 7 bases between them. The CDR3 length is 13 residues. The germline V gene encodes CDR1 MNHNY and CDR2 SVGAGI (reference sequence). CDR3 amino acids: CASSLGSTDTQYF. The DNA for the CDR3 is TGTGCCAGCAGCCTGGGGAGCACAGATACGCAGTATTTT.

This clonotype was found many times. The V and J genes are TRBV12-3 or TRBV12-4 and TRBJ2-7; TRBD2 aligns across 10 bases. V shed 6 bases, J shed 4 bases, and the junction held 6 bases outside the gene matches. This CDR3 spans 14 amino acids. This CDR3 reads CASRSGTSAYEQYF. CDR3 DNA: TGTGCCAGCAGGTCCGGGACTAGCGCTTACGAGCAGTACTTC.

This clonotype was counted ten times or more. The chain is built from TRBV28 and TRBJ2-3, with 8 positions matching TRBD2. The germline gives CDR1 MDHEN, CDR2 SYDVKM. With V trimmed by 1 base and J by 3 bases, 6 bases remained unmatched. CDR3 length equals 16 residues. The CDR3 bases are TGTGCCAGCAGTTTATTGGGGACTAGTTCAACAGATACGCAGTATTTT. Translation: CASSLLGTSSTDTQYF. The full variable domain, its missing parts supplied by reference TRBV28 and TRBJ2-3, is DVKVTQSSRYLVKRTGEKVFLECVQDMDHENMFWYRQDPGLGLRLIYFSYDVKMKEKGDIPEGYSVSREKKERFSLILESASTNQTSMYLCASSLLGTSSTDTQYFGPGTRLTVL.

CDR3 in DNA: TGTGCGACTGCTAGTTTAAAGTTAGCCAAAAACATTCAGTACTTC. Encoded protein: CATASLKLAKNIQYF. The chain is built from TRBV12-2 and TRBJ2-4; the DNA was not compared with TRBD2, the D call given in the table. TRBV12-2 is termed a pseudogene. This CDR3 is built from 15 residues.

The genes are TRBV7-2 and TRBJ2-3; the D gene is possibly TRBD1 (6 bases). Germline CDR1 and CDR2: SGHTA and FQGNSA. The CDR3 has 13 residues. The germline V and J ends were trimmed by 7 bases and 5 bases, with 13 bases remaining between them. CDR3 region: CASIQGPGDTQYF. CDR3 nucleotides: TGTGCCAGCATCCAGGGGCCGGGAGATACGCAGTATTTT.

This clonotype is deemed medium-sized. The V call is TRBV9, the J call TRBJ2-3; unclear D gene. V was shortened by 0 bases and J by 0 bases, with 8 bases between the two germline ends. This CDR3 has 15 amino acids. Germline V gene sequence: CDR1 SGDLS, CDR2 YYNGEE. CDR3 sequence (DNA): TGTGCCAGCAGCGTAGCCCCCGATAGCACAGATACGCAGTATTTT. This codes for CASSVAPDSTDTQYF.